The 32 T cell receptor beta chains listed next were all sequenced from one sample in a study of Tregs in tolerant kidney transplant recipients. Profiling relied on immunoSEQ multiplex PCR, and the TCRdb table lists in-frame clones only, not all of them. The sample lists roughly 64,000 clones; 98% were seen once. The sample consisted of Tregs from blood, taken before the transplant. The receptors derive from a human donor who received a combined kidney and bone marrow transplant.

CDR3 bases: TGCGCCAGCAGGCGGGACAGGGGACGAGGCGAAAAACTGTTTTTT. It yields the protein CASRRDRGRGEKLFF. This chain links TRBV5-1 with TRBJ1-4; 10 bases are a match to TRBD1. The CDR3 contains 15 residues. The germline V gene encodes CDR1 SGHRS and CDR2 YFSETQ. Germline trimming cut 5 bases from V and 8 bases from J; bases unmatched to any gene: 9.

The V call is TRBV19, the J call TRBJ2-2; D uncertain. Trimming shortened V by 9 bases and J by 3 bases, and 11 bases separated the two germline ends. The CDR3 is 13 amino acids. Germline CDR1 reads LNHDA; CDR2 reads SQIVND (reference sequence). CDR3 DNA sequence: TGTGCCAGCCGTAACACCGACACCGGGGAGCTGTTTTTT. Translating gives CASRNTDTGELFF. The full variable domain, its missing parts supplied by reference TRBV19 and TRBJ2-2, is DGGITQSPKYLFRKEGQNVTLSCEQNLNHDAMYWYRQDPGQGLRLIYYSQIVNDFQKGDIAEGYSVSREKKESFPLTVTSAQKNPTAFYLCASRNTDTGELFFGEGSRLTVL.

The gene calls are TRBV27 and TRBJ1-2, with D maybe TRBD1 (6 bases). The length of the CDR3 is 14 residues. From germline, CDR1 is MNHEY and CDR2 SMNVEV (reference sequence). The germline V and J ends were trimmed by 6 bases and 8 bases, with 19 bases remaining between them. The CDR3 region has the DNA TGTGCCAGCAGCCCCAATGGGGGCGCGGGCGGCTACACCTTC. This translates into CASSPNGGAGGYTF.

V and J are TRBV5-4 and TRBJ2-5; TRBD1 might be the D (8 bases). Germline V CDR1 and CDR2: SGHNT, YYREEE (reference sequence). CDR3 length equals 14 residues. The germline V and J ends were trimmed by 5 bases and 5 bases, with 16 bases remaining between them. Here the CDR3 DNA reads TGTGCCAGCAGAAACGGACAGGGAGGGGAGACCCAGTACTTC. As protein: CASRNGQGGETQYF.

The chain combines TRBV9 with TRBJ2-1; 15 nucleotides align to TRBD2. The CDR3 has 17 residues. V was clipped by 2 bases and J by 1 base; unmatched bases: 1. Germline CDR1 SGDLS, CDR2 YYNGEE. CDR3 nucleotides: TGTGCCAGCAGCGTGGGACTAGCGGGGGGTTCCTACAATGAGCAGTTCTTC. This translates into CASSVGLAGGSYNEQFF.

The CDR3 is CASSHGQGATNEKLFF. CDR3 in DNA: TGTGCCAGCAGCCACGGACAGGGGGCGACTAATGAAAAACTGTTTTTT. This chain connects TRBV4-2 to TRBJ1-4, with 11 nucleotides matching TRBD1. Germline loops: CDR1 LGHNA, CDR2 YNFKEQ. CDR3 length equals 16 residues. V lost 3 bases to trimming and J lost 2 bases; unmatched junction nucleotides: 2.

V gene TRBV4-3 combines with J gene TRBJ2-5, with TRBD2 matching 10 bases. The J segment lost 5 bases and the V segment lost 4 bases, leaving 7 bases of the junction unmatched. The CDR3 has 15 amino acids. Germline V gene data show CDR1 as LGHNA and CDR2 as YSLEER. CDR3: CASSRVAGGGETQYF. In nucleotides, the CDR3 is TGCGCCAGCAGCCGAGTAGCGGGAGGTGGGGAGACCCAGTACTTC.

The J gene is TRBJ1-5, the V gene TRBV19, with D possibly matching TRBD1 (5 bases). The germline V and J ends were trimmed by 7 bases and 5 bases, with 12 bases remaining between them. CDR3 length equals 13 residues. Germline V gene sequence: CDR1 LNHDA, CDR2 SQIVND (reference sequence). The CDR3: CASNNRWDQPQHF. The CDR3 DNA follows: TGTGCCAGTAATAACAGGTGGGATCAGCCCCAGCATTTT.

This chain links TRBV5-1 with TRBJ1-1; TRBD1 matches 7 bases. Looked up from germline, CDR1 is SGHRS and CDR2 is YFSETQ. The CDR3 is 13 residues long. V dropped 7 bases and J dropped 2; count of bases not matched to a gene: 5. The CDR3 reads CASAGGTNTEAFF. CDR3 nucleotide sequence: TGCGCCAGCGCAGGGGGGACCAACACTGAAGCTTTCTTT.

This clone was counted once. This sequence joins TRBV2 and TRBJ2-7; 10 positions match TRBD2. CDR3 size: 12 residues. Germline assignment: CDR1 SNHLY and CDR2 FYNNEI. After removal of 7 bases from V and 4 bases from J, the junction contained 1 base not matched to a gene. The DNA for the CDR3 is TGTGCCAGCAAGGGACTAGCGTACGAGCAGTACTTC. It is translated as CASKGLAYEQYF.

The chain uses TRBV15 and TRBJ2-7; D not resolved. The CDR3 extends over 15 amino acids. Trimming cost V 0 bases and J 2 bases, with 11 bases left between them. Germline CDR1 reads LNHNV; CDR2 reads YYDKDF (reference sequence). Here the CDR3 reads CATSRDLAVTYEQYF. As DNA, the CDR3 is TGTGCCACCAGCAGAGATTTGGCGGTAACCTACGAGCAGTACTTC.

This clone was recorded only once. The chain carries TRBV11-3 and TRBJ2-7; the match to TRBD1 covers 9 bases. This CDR3 is 15 amino acids long. Germline V CDR1 and CDR2: SGHNT, YENEEA. The V gene end was trimmed by 5 bases and the J gene end by 3 bases; junction bases not matched to a gene: 8. The CDR3 sequence is CASSPRTGDNYEQYF. The CDR3 DNA reads as TGTGCCAGCAGCCCCCGGACAGGGGACAACTACGAGCAGTACTTC.

A note on this clone: No DNA is shown, since the ends of the CDR3 on it are uncertain; the CDR3 is the one TCRdb lists. The V and J genes are TRBV21-1 and TRBJ2-1; the D call in the table, TRBD2, was not verified against the DNA. TRBV21-1 is assigned pseudogene status. Both ends counted, the CDR3 spans 19 residues. CDR3 region: CASSKVVASGASSYNEQFF.

For the CDR3, the DNA is TGTGCCAGCAGCCCGGGACAGGGTTTTGAAAAACTGTTTTTT. It yields the protein CASSPGQGFEKLFF. The chain couples TRBV11-2 to TRBJ1-4; 9 nucleotides line up with TRBD1. The CDR3 sequence is 14 residues long. Germline V gene data show CDR1 as SGHAT and CDR2 as FQNNGV. Trimming removed 5 bases from V and 7 bases from J; junction bases left unmatched: 5.

The V gene is TRBV4-1, the J gene TRBJ2-5; no reliable D call. The CDR3 contains 15 residues. V lost 0 bases to trimming and J lost 0 bases, with 8 bases between them. Germline lookup yields CDR1 MGHRA and CDR2 YSYEKL. CDR3 residues: CASSQDVSYQETQYF. CDR3 coding DNA: TGCGCCAGCAGCCAAGATGTGAGCTACCAAGAGACCCAGTACTTC.

This clone was seen once. This chain links TRBV5-6 with TRBJ1-2, with D uncertain. The CDR3 spans 13 residues. V lost 5 bases and J 0 bases, leaving 8 bases between the germline ends. Germline CDR1 reads SGHDT; CDR2 reads YYEEEE. For the CDR3, the DNA is TGTGCCAGCAGTCCAGGTCCTAACTATGGCTACACCTTC. Translating it yields CASSPGPNYGYTF.

The chain has TRBV4-3 and TRBJ2-7, with 10 nucleotides matching TRBD1. This CDR3 spans 15 amino acids. Germline V gene data show CDR1 as LGHNA and CDR2 as YSLEER. The V segment lost 4 bases and the J segment 4 bases; nucleotides outside the gene matches: 7. The chain's CDR3 is CASSLMRTGGYEQYF. The CDR3 DNA follows: TGCGCCAGCAGCCTTATGAGGACAGGGGGTTACGAGCAGTACTTC.

The rearrangement joins TRBV5-4 to TRBJ1-1, with D unresolved. CDR1 SGHNT and CDR2 YYREEE come from the germline V gene (reference sequence). The CDR3 spans 14 residues. Trimming stripped 0 bases from V and 7 bases from J, with 13 bases between. CDR3 coding DNA: TGTGCCAGCAGCTTGGGCACCCATAGAGTTGAAGCTTTCTTT. Protein product: CASSLGTHRVEAFF.

The V call is TRBV5-1, the J call TRBJ1-2; 7 bases match TRBD1. Trimming removed 4 bases from V and 8 bases from J; junction bases left unmatched: 5. This CDR3 has 12 residues. Germline loops: CDR1 SGHRS, CDR2 YFSETQ. The CDR3 region has the DNA TGCGCCAGCAGCGAGAACAGGGGCGGCTACACCTTC. As protein: CASSENRGGYTF.

The chain is built from TRBV5-1 and TRBJ2-7, with D maybe TRBD1 (6 bases). This CDR3 is 15 amino acids long. From germline, CDR1 is SGHRS and CDR2 YFSETQ. The V gene lost 0 bases and the J gene lost 1 base, with 11 bases spanning the gap. This CDR3 is CASSLGTDQSYEQYF. The CDR3 DNA reads as TGCGCCAGCAGCTTGGGGACAGATCAGTCCTACGAGCAGTACTTC.

V gene TRBV11-2 combines with J gene TRBJ2-7; 10 bases align to TRBD2. CDR3 length equals 14 residues. The germline gives CDR1 SGHAT, CDR2 FQNNGV. The V segment lost 4 bases and the J segment 6 bases; nucleotides outside the gene matches: 6. The CDR3 loop reads CASSYNLAGGEQYF. CDR3 coding DNA: TGTGCCAGCAGCTATAACTTAGCGGGAGGCGAGCAGTACTTC.

The CDR3 is CASSQIGQENTGELFF. CDR3 coding DNA: TGCGCCAGCAGCCAAATTGGACAGGAGAACACCGGGGAGCTGTTTTTT. This rearrangement joins TRBV4-1 to TRBJ2-2, with 7 bases fitting TRBD1. CDR1 and CDR2 (germline): MGHRA, YSYEKL. The CDR3 runs 16 residues. Trimming removed 2 bases from V and 1 base from J; junction bases left unmatched: 4.

This chain links TRBV7-2 with TRBJ1-1; 7 nucleotides line up with TRBD1. V dropped 5 bases and J dropped 5; count of bases not matched to a gene: 8. There are 14 residues in the CDR3. Per the germline V gene, CDR1 is SGHTA and CDR2 is FQGNSA. The CDR3 region is CASSVYRGFTEAFF. CDR3 coding DNA: TGTGCCAGCAGCGTATACAGGGGTTTTACTGAAGCTTTCTTT.

The CDR3 region has the DNA TGTGCCAGCAGTTTAGGTAGCGGAGCTAGCACAGATACGCAGTATTTT. Translating gives CASSLGSGASTDTQYF. V is TRBV27 and J is TRBJ2-3; maybe TRBD2 (6 bases). Trimming stripped 2 bases from V and 0 bases from J, with 12 bases between. Germline loops: CDR1 MNHEY, CDR2 SMNVEV (reference sequence). The CDR3 totals 16 residues.

The chain couples TRBV27 to TRBJ1-4; D is unresolved. Trimming cost V 3 bases and J 6 bases, with 11 bases left between them. Germline-derived CDR1 and CDR2 are MNHEY and SMNVEV (reference sequence). The CDR3 consists of 14 residues. The CDR3 region has the DNA TGTGCCAGCAGTTTTGGAGGGCATTATGAAAAACTGTTTTTT. Its translation: CASSFGGHYEKLFF. Full variable domain (outside the CDR3, taken from reference TRBV27 and TRBJ1-4): EAQVTQNPRYLITVTGKKLTVTCSQNMNHEYMSWYRQDPGLGLRQIYYSMNVEVTDKGDVPEGYKVSRKEKRNFPLILESPSPNQTSLYFCASSFGGHYEKLFFGSGTQLSVL.

The V and J genes are TRBV27 and TRBJ2-7, with TRBD2 matching over 11 bases. Germline V gene sequence: CDR1 MNHEY, CDR2 SMNVEV (reference sequence). The ends lost 6 bases at V and 0 bases at J; junction bases unmatched: 1. The CDR3 is 14 residues long. CDR3 nucleotide sequence: TGTGCCAGCAGCACTAGCGGGAGCTCCTACGAGCAGTACTTC. It translates to CASSTSGSSYEQYF.

The V call is TRBV11-2, the J call TRBJ2-2; D not certain. The CDR3 covers 14 residues. CDR1 SGHAT and CDR2 FQNNGV come from the germline V gene. Trimming shortened V by 3 bases and J by 1 base, and 6 bases separated the two germline ends. Here the CDR3 reads CASSFSLNTGELFF. CDR3 bases: TGTGCCAGCAGCTTCTCCCTGAACACCGGGGAGCTGTTTTTT.

V and J are TRBV7-2 and TRBJ1-5; D not certain. Between the trimmed V and J ends, which lost 1 base and 1 base, there was a span of 8 bases. CDR1 SGHTA and CDR2 FQGNSA come from the germline V gene. This CDR3 has 15 residues. DNA for the CDR3: TGTGCCAGCAGCTTAGTGGCGGGGAGCAATCAGCCCCAGCATTTT. Amino acids: CASSLVAGSNQPQHF.

The J gene is TRBJ1-4, the V gene TRBV19; 7 bases map to TRBD1. Germline V lookup: CDR1 LNHDA, CDR2 SQIVND (reference sequence). V was clipped by 9 bases and J by 5 bases; unmatched bases: 6. There are 13 residues in the CDR3. The CDR3 DNA is TGTGCCAGCAAGACAGGGACAAATGAAAAACTGTTTTTT. Protein sequence: CASKTGTNEKLFF.

The J gene is TRBJ1-3, the V gene TRBV11-1, with D possibly being TRBD1 (6 bases). V was cut by 5 bases and J by 3 bases, with 20 bases left in between. This CDR3 has 17 residues. CDR1 is SGHAT and CDR2 is FQDESV in the germline V gene (reference sequence). The CDR3 DNA sequence: TGTGCCAGCAGCCCGCGGGCAGGGGCCCGCAGTGGAAACACCATATATTTT. Encoded protein: CASSPRAGARSGNTIYF.

This chain uses TRBV7-5 with TRBJ1-2; no DNA check was done on the table's D call, TRBD1. TRBV7-5 corresponds to a pseudogene. The CDR3 contains 13 residues. The CDR3 region is CVRSLGTGYGYTF. The DNA of the CDR3 is TGTGTCAGAAGTTTAGGGACAGGCTATGGCTACACCTTC.

The chain joins TRBV11-3 to TRBJ1-2; D gene uncertain. The V end was cut by 2 bases, the J end by 3 bases, with 10 bases between. CDR1 is SGHNT and CDR2 is YENEEA in the germline V gene. CDR3 length: 14 amino acids. CDR3 sequence reads: CASSLNPGYYGYTF. CDR3 in DNA: TGTGCCAGCAGCTTAAATCCAGGTTACTATGGCTACACCTTC.